This T cell receptor beta chain was obtained from a study of cytomegalovirus exposure and HLA in healthy donors. Overall study context: Both the 120 or so validation repertoires and the approximately 670 first-cohort repertoires used the same platform, as reported by a later analysis.

Clones were sequenced by immunoSEQ multiplex PCR, and TCRdb holds only the in-frame ones, with some missing. The data hold about 78,000 clones, with about 96% observed a single time. There are 18 residues in the CDR3. Trimming at V came to 7 bases and at J to 1 base, leaving 15 bases not matched to a gene. Germline V gene lookup returns CDR1 SEHNR and CDR2 FQNEAQ (reference sequence). Study-wide findings and caveats: First-cohort TCR clusters tended to co-occur in the roughly 130 validation repertoires, a later analysis found. Overall, about 160 TCR beta chains were annotated as cytomegalovirus-associated.

About this clone: Antigen: not known.

The donors were members of the validation cohort comprising about 130 subjects, separate from the roughly 730-subject first cohort. The clonotype was recovered from a man aged 18 to 29 in good health and CMV-seropositive. Sequenced: PBMCs. The chain links TRBV7-9 to TRBJ1-4; 7 bases are shared with TRBD1. CDR3 sequence: CASTRTGGYPGTNEKLFF. The DNA for the CDR3 is TGTGCCAGCACTAGGACAGGAGGGTACCCAGGAACTAATGAAAAACTGTTTTTT.